The rows below give T cell receptor beta chains drawn from one sample of a study of beta chain features in type 1 diabetes. Generated by immunoSEQ multiplex PCR, the TCRdb table keeps only in-frame clones and is missing some. Of fewer than 400,000 clones listed, around 9.7% are singletons. The sample was central memory CD4+ T cells from blood. Receptor source: a man under 40 with type 1 diabetes. Both conserved end residues are part of each CDR3. The order of the fields is V gene, CDR3 length, clone size, J gene, D gene, CDR3 DNA, CDR3 protein. A D gene is named only where the DNA matches it firmly. For some rows the clone size is stated as once, few or many, or as a class when expanded; others skip it.

>TRBV7-2|16|few|TRBJ2-5|TRBD1
TGTGCCAGCAGCCTCTCCGAGGGGACAGGGGTGGAGACCCAGTACTTC
CASSLSEGTGVETQYF
>TRBV7-2|18|.|TRBJ2-3|TRBD2
TGTGCCAGCAGCCCCGGTACTAGCGTTGAATGGAGTACAGATACGCAGTATTTT
CASSPGTSVEWSTDTQYF
>TRBV2|12|.|TRBJ2-5|.
TGTGCCAGCAGTCAAGATGAAGAGACCCAGTACTTC
CASSQDEETQYF
>TRBV5-6|17|.|TRBJ2-6|TRBD1
TGTGCCAGCAGCTCCGGGACAGCCAACTCTGGGGCCAACGTCCTGACTTTC
CASSSGTANSGANVLTF
>TRBV6-6|13|few|TRBJ2-7|.
TGTGCCACCACATACCGACTCGACAGCGAGCAGTACTTT
CATTYRLDSEQYF
>TRBV25-1|13|.|TRBJ1-4|.
TGTGCCAGCAGTGAATTAGGGCGGGGAAAACTGTTTTTT
CASSELGRGKLFF
>TRBV7-2|14|.|TRBJ1-2|.
TGTGCCAGCAGCTCGGGGGTTATAGGATCTGGCTACACCTTC
CASSSGVIGSGYTF
>TRBV2|14|few|TRBJ2-6|.
TGTGCCAGCAGTGAAAAGGGGTGGGCCAACGTCCTGACTTTC
CASSEKGWANVLTF
>TRBV2|15|few|TRBJ2-7|.
TGTGCCAGCAGTGAATTTGGGGCGGTACCCTACGAGCAGTACTTC
CASSEFGAVPYEQYF
>TRBV4-3|17|.|TRBJ2-1|TRBD2
TGCGCCAGCAGCCAAGCACCTAGCGGGGAAATCTACAATGAGCAGTTCTTC
CASSQAPSGEIYNEQFF
>TRBV29-1|14|.|TRBJ2-1|.
TGCAGCGTTGAAGATCCCTTTGGTACAGGTGAGCAGTTCTTC
CSVEDPFGTGEQFF
>TRBV7-9|14|.|TRBJ1-1|TRBD1
TGTGCCAGCGCTCCGGGACAGGCGAACACTGAAGCTTTCTTT
CASAPGQANTEAFF
>TRBV11-2|17|.|TRBJ1-2|TRBD1
TGTGCCAGCAGCTCGGACAGGCCTTTGACGAATAACTATGGCTACACCTTC
CASSSDRPLTNNYGYTF
>TRBV28|12|few|TRBJ2-5|.
TGTGCCAGCAGACAGACGCAAGAGACCCAGTACTTC
CASRQTQETQYF
>TRBV5-1|15|few|TRBJ2-4|.
TGCGCCAGCAGCTTAAGTGGCGTAGCCAAAAACATTCAGTACTTC
CASSLSGVAKNIQYF
>TRBV5-1|14|once|TRBJ2-3|TRBD2
TGCGCCAGCCGTAGCGGGGGCCTCACAGATACGCAGTATTTT
CASRSGGLTDTQYF
>TRBV14|13|many|TRBJ2-4|.
TGTGCCAGCAGCCAAGCAATGTGGGACATTCAGTACTTC
CASSQAMWDIQYF
>TRBV29-1|13|few|TRBJ2-5|TRBD1
TGCAGCGCCTTCCGGACAGGAAAAGAGACCCAGTACTTC
CSAFRTGKETQYF
>TRBV30|14|few|TRBJ1-5|.
TGTGCCTGGAGGCGCCCCCCAGGGACTCAGCCCCAGCATTTT
CAWRRPPGTQPQHF
>TRBV28|12|few|TRBJ1-4|.
TGTGCCAGCAGTTTGCGGGCTGAAAAACTGTTTTTT
CASSLRAEKLFF